The entry below describes one TCR beta chain. The sample comes from a study of blood T cell repertoires in COVID-19. Study details: The origin of the acute and convalescent COVID-19 samples was the United States, Italy and Spain. PBMCs, B-cell-depleted T cells, or T cells were the source of the cDNA or gDNA that made up the material.

The CDR3 is 15 amino acids. The V gene end was trimmed by 5 bases and the J gene end by 7 bases; junction bases not matched to a gene: 7. CDR1 is SEHNR and CDR2 is FQNEAQ in the germline V gene (reference sequence). Methods used by the authors: Amplified reference gene primers provided the basis for estimating nucleated cell counts. Sequencing was performed with immunoSEQ multiplex PCR; in TCRdb, only in-frame clones are kept and a portion is missing. V, J and clone size were drawn from that table, and D and trimming were deduced from the DNA. The profile shows about 200,000 clones, 75% to 85% of them singletons.

The source material was peripheral blood. The chain recombines TRBV7-9 with TRBJ1-6, with 8 nucleotides matching TRBD1. The clonotype originates from a human donor in a cohort sampled during active COVID-19. This CDR3 is CASSAQGAQNSPLHF. CDR3 DNA: TGTGCCAGCAGCGCGCAGGGGGCCCAAAATTCACCCCTCCACTTT.